One and the same sample provided the 13 T cell receptor beta chains below, sequenced in a study of blood T cell repertoires in COVID-19. Profiling relied on immunoSEQ multiplex PCR, and the TCRdb table lists in-frame clones only, not all of them. In the table there are 120,000 to 150,000 clones, over 75% of which are singletons. The material sequenced was peripheral blood. These receptors all stem from a man in his sixties with active or convalescent COVID-19.

The rearrangement joins TRBV7-2 to TRBJ1-2, with D uncertain. V shed 4 bases and J shed 2 bases, with 8 bases lying between them. The V gene's germline CDR1 is SGHTA and CDR2 FQGNSA. CDR3 length equals 13 residues. Here the CDR3 DNA reads TGTGCCAGCAGCTCATTCAGGAACTATGGCTACACCTTC. Translation gives CASSSFRNYGYTF.

The chain combines TRBV5-4 with TRBJ1-1, with 7 nucleotides matching TRBD1. Trimming took 1 base from V and 7 from J; bases not matched to a gene: 4. The CDR3 is 13 amino acids. Germline V gives CDR1 SGHNT, CDR2 YYREEE (reference sequence). The CDR3 protein is CASSLRGQNEAFF. In DNA form, the CDR3 reads TGTGCCAGCAGCTTGAGGGGACAGAATGAAGCTTTCTTT.

This clone was found a few times. The chain joins TRBV6-6 to TRBJ2-6, with 7 bases that match TRBD2. Germline CDR1 and CDR2: MNHNY and SVGAGI (reference sequence). The trim removed 5 bases at V and 1 base at J, leaving 8 bases unmatched. The CDR3 covers 17 residues. The CDR3 region has the DNA TGTGCCAGCAGTCCGACGGGAGGTCGGTCTGGGGCCAACGTCCTGACTTTC. As protein: CASSPTGGRSGANVLTF.

The gene calls are TRBV5-1 and TRBJ2-1, with D maybe TRBD2 (6 bases). With 4 bases removed from V and 2 bases from J, the gap between germline ends came to 19 bases. Germline V lookup: CDR1 SGHRS, CDR2 YFSETQ. This CDR3 region has 17 residues. The DNA of the CDR3 is TGCGCCAGCAGCCCAGGCGGGGAGCGGTGGACCTACAATGAGCAGTTCTTC. Amino acid sequence: CASSPGGERWTYNEQFF.

This sequence joins TRBV5-4 and TRBJ2-2; tentatively, D is TRBD1 (6 bases). The CDR3 is made up of 14 amino acids. Trimming stripped 4 bases from V and 4 bases from J, with 11 bases between. The germline gives CDR1 SGHNT, CDR2 YYREEE (reference sequence). CDR3 bases: TGTGCCAGCAGCAGAACAGGGCCCACCGGGGAGCTGTTTTTT. Encoded protein: CASSRTGPTGELFF.

The chain joins TRBV19 to TRBJ1-5; 7 bases map to TRBD1. Unmatched junction bases numbered 13, after V lost 7 bases and J lost 4 bases. The germline CDR1 and CDR2 sequences are LNHDA and SQIVND (reference sequence). The CDR3 consists of 16 residues. The CDR3 DNA follows: TGTGCCAGTAATGCTGATGGGACAGCCGAGAATCAGCCCCAGCATTTT. Protein: CASNADGTAENQPQHF.

The chain joins TRBV18 to TRBJ2-1, with D perhaps TRBD2 (6 bases). Germline V CDR1 and CDR2: KGHSH, LQKENI. The germline V and J ends were trimmed by 2 bases and 4 bases, with 6 bases remaining between them. The CDR3 has 13 residues. The CDR3 region is CASSPAGYNEQFF. CDR3 DNA: TGTGCCAGCTCACCAGCGGGATACAATGAGCAGTTCTTC.

This rearrangement joins TRBV6-1 to TRBJ1-2; possibly TRBD1 for D (5 bases). CDR1 is MNHNS and CDR2 is SASEGT in the germline V gene. The CDR3 length is 14 residues. The V end lost 1 base, the J end lost 4 bases, and 10 bases lay between the germline ends. The CDR3 is CASSEVTGLYGYTF. The CDR3 nucleotides are TGTGCCAGCAGTGAAGTTACAGGCCTCTATGGCTACACCTTC.

The CDR3 sequence is CASSYLAGGKDTQYF. The CDR3 DNA follows: TGTGCCAGCAGTTACTTAGCGGGAGGGAAAGATACGCAGTATTTT. This rearrangement joins TRBV6-5 to TRBJ2-3; 11 bases align to TRBD2. Per the germline V gene, CDR1 is MNHEY and CDR2 is SVGAGI. CDR3 length: 15 amino acids. With 1 base clipped from V and 5 bases from J, the junction kept 2 bases outside the gene matches.

V usage is TRBV4-2 and J usage is TRBJ2-3; D is possibly TRBD2 (5 bases). From germline, CDR1 is LGHNA and CDR2 YNFKEQ. The CDR3 totals 15 residues. The germline V and J ends were trimmed by 4 bases and 0 bases, with 11 bases remaining between them. The CDR3 nucleotides are TGTGCCAGCAGCCCCCTGGAGGCTAGCACAGATACGCAGTATTTT. Its protein product is CASSPLEASTDTQYF.

This chain joins TRBV27 and TRBJ2-7; 7 positions match TRBD2. Germline CDR1 is MNHEY and CDR2 is SMNVEV (reference sequence). After removal of 4 bases from V and 2 bases from J, the junction contained 14 bases not matched to a gene. The CDR3 has 17 amino acids. The CDR3 protein is CASSSHGGSGVAYEQYF. CDR3 DNA sequence: TGTGCCAGCAGTTCCCACGGGGGGAGCGGGGTGGCCTACGAGCAGTACTTC.

This rearrangement joins TRBV28 to TRBJ2-7; D perhaps matches TRBD1 (5 bases). From germline, CDR1 is MDHEN and CDR2 SYDVKM. The germline V and J ends were trimmed by 7 bases and 3 bases, with 19 bases remaining between them. The CDR3 consists of 15 residues. In nucleotides, the CDR3 is TGTGCCAGCACCGCGCGCCGCCCAGGGCGCTACGAGCAGTACTTC. Its translation is CASTARRPGRYEQYF.

This chain links TRBV6-5 with TRBJ2-5; D possibly corresponds to TRBD1 (6 bases). Germline V lookup: CDR1 MNHEY, CDR2 SVGAGI. V was shortened by 8 bases and J by 5 bases, with 9 bases between the two germline ends. The length of the CDR3 is 11 residues. The CDR3 region is CASVRGETQYF. In DNA form, the CDR3 reads TGTGCCAGCGTCAGGGGTGAGACCCAGTACTTC.